One sample yielded the 11 T cell receptor beta chains listed below, sequenced in a study of T cells in tuberculosis. Thawed, overnight-rested PBMC were stained with GMM-loaded CD1B tetramer, viability dye and anti-CD3, then sorted. C32 glucose monomycolate from Rhodococcus equi was loaded onto the CD1B tetramers. Using immunoSEQ multiplex PCR, the repertoire was profiled, and TCRdb retains in-frame clones only, with some absent. The repertoire includes tens of thousands of clones, 81% of them detected once, and over 10% sits in the top ten. The sequencing input was CD1b-GMM tetramer-negative cells sorted from PBMCs. These receptors originate from an adult woman with latent tuberculosis.

V gene TRBV7-3 combines with J gene TRBJ2-3, with 10 bases aligning to TRBD2. Germline-derived CDR1 and CDR2 are SGHTA and FQGTGA. Trimming at V came to 1 base and at J to 2 bases, leaving 9 bases not matched to a gene. CDR3 size: 18 residues. CDR3 DNA sequence: TGTGCCAGCAGCTTAATGGGGCCGGGACTAGCGCTCACAGATACGCAGTATTTT. Protein sequence: CASSLMGPGLALTDTQYF.

The chain is built from TRBV4-1 and TRBJ1-2; D not certain. Germline V gene sequence: CDR1 MGHRA, CDR2 YSYEKL. The CDR3 totals 13 residues. Trimming removed 4 bases at V and 4 bases at J, with 10 bases between. The CDR3 DNA reads as TGCGCCAGCAGCCCCTCGAGGCTCTATGGCTACACCTTC. Its translation is CASSPSRLYGYTF.

The chain recombines TRBV6-5 with TRBJ2-2; possible D gene TRBD1, 6 bases. V shed 5 bases and J shed 5 bases, with 12 bases lying between them. Germline-derived CDR1 and CDR2 are MNHEY and SVGAGI. This CDR3 is 14 amino acids long. In DNA, the CDR3 is TGTGCCAGCAGTCAGAACAGGGTTACCGGGGAGCTGTTTTTT. Translation gives CASSQNRVTGELFF.

The rearrangement joins TRBV12-5 to TRBJ1-5, with D possibly being TRBD1 (5 bases). This CDR3 comprises 17 residues. V was shortened by 6 bases and J by 4 bases, with 22 bases between the two germline ends. From germline, CDR1 is LGHNT and CDR2 FRNRAP. The chain's CDR3 is CASGRTFQGISNQPQHF. The CDR3 nucleotides are TGTGCTAGTGGCCGAACTTTTCAGGGAATCAGTAATCAGCCCCAGCATTTT.

V is TRBV4-3 and J is TRBJ2-3, with D tentatively TRBD2 (7 bases). The CDR3 length is 17 residues. Trimming removed 1 base at V and 2 bases at J, with 16 bases between. Germline loops: CDR1 LGHNA, CDR2 YSLEER. The CDR3 DNA reads TGCGCCAGCAGCCAAGGAGACGGGGGGCCCAACACAGATACGCAGTATTTT. Translating it yields CASSQGDGGPNTDTQYF.

This clone has a single count. The V gene is TRBV2, the J gene TRBJ2-5; 7 bases agree with TRBD1. This CDR3 has 14 amino acids. Germline values: CDR1 SNHLY, CDR2 FYNNEI. V was clipped by 6 bases and J by 1 base; unmatched bases: 5. CDR3 protein: CASRPGQTQETQYF. CDR3 DNA sequence: TGTGCCAGCAGACCGGGACAGACCCAAGAGACCCAGTACTTC.

The chain couples TRBV5-5 to TRBJ2-7; no definite D call. The CDR3 runs 13 residues. The germline V gene encodes CDR1 SGHKS and CDR2 YYEKEE (reference sequence). V gave up 2 bases and J gave up 1 base, with 7 bases separating them. CDR3 loop: CASSFIQSYEQYF. In DNA form, the CDR3 reads TGTGCCAGCAGCTTTATCCAGTCCTACGAGCAGTACTTC.

The chain employs TRBV4-3 and TRBJ2-4, with 8 bases aligning to TRBD2. In germline, CDR1 is LGHNA, CDR2 YSLEER. V gave up 0 bases and J gave up 8 bases; unmatched junction bases: 6. CDR3 size: 15 residues. CDR3 amino acids: CASSQDGAAGDIQYF. In DNA, the CDR3 is TGCGCCAGCAGCCAAGACGGGGCAGCGGGGGACATTCAGTACTTC.

This chain connects TRBV5-1 to TRBJ2-7; 15 bases match TRBD2. With 3 bases clipped from V and 3 bases from J, the junction kept 7 bases outside the gene matches. The germline gives CDR1 SGHRS, CDR2 YFSETQ. CDR3 length: 17 amino acids. CDR3 coding DNA: TGCGCCAGCAGCTCCGGACTAGCGGGAGGGAAAAACTACGAGCAGTACTTC. Its protein product is CASSSGLAGGKNYEQYF.

The chain recombines TRBV7-9 with TRBJ1-2; TRBD1 agrees at 9 bases. Germline V CDR1 and CDR2: SEHNR, FQNEAQ (reference sequence). V dropped 0 bases and J dropped 4; count of bases not matched to a gene: 9. CDR3 length: 17 residues. The CDR3, as DNA: TGTGCCAGCAGCTTAGCACAGGGGGCGCAAGGAAGCTATGGCTACACCTTC. Its protein product is CASSLAQGAQGSYGYTF.

The chain is built from TRBV7-6 and TRBJ2-7; 8 bases agree with TRBD1. The CDR3 sequence is 14 residues long. In germline, CDR1 is SGHVS, CDR2 FNYEAQ. Losses at the gene ends were 1 base for V and 6 bases for J; bases not matched to a gene: 5. The CDR3 protein is CASSLVGTGIEQYF. The CDR3 DNA reads as TGTGCCAGCAGCTTAGTTGGGACAGGCATCGAGCAGTACTTC.